A selection of T cell receptor beta chains follows, all from one sample in a study of early stage breast cancer tumors. The assay was immunoSEQ multiplex PCR, and TCRdb's table has in-frame clones only and misses some. The data show around 31,000 clones, roughly 80% seen once. Sequenced input: breast tumor tissue. These receptors were collected from a person aged 25-39 years with breast cancer. Each CDR3 is given with its conserved first and last residue. A D gene is named only where the DNA matches it firmly.

CDR3nt,CDR3aa,v_gene,j_gene,d_gene
TGTGCCAGCAGCCCGGGGGACACATCTTTTAGCAATCAGCCCCAGCATTTT,CASSPGDTSFSNQPQHF,TRBV7-2,TRBJ1-5,-
TGTGCCAGCACCGGCGCAGGGGGCAACTATGGCTACACCTTC,CASTGAGGNYGYTF,TRBV27,TRBJ1-2,TRBD1
TGTGCTAGTGGGGTACAGGGCCGCACTGAAGCTTTCTTT,CASGVQGRTEAFF,TRBV12-5,TRBJ1-1,-
TGTGCCAGCAGCGGTCAGGGGAACACTGAAGCTTTCTTT,CASSGQGNTEAFF,TRBV7-9,TRBJ1-1,-
TGCGCCAGCAGCCAAGATCCCGGGACAGGGGGGAGCAATCAGCCCCAGCATTTT,CASSQDPGTGGSNQPQHF,TRBV4-1,TRBJ1-5,TRBD1
TGTGCCAGCAGTGAAGCTATCGTCAATCAGCCCCAGCATTTT,CASSEAIVNQPQHF,TRBV6-1,TRBJ1-5,-
TGTGCCAGCGTACAGCGGCCTCGGAACACTGAAGCTTTCTTT,CASVQRPRNTEAFF,TRBV6-1,TRBJ1-1,-
TGTGCCAGCAGCCCCCCGGCGGGACAGGGTGTCACCAATGAGCAGTTCTTC,CASSPPAGQGVTNEQFF,TRBV11-3,TRBJ2-1,TRBD1
TGCGCCAGCAGTGAGTCTAAGACTAGCGGGATGCGCGAGCAGTTCTTC,CASSESKTSGMREQFF,TRBV10-2,TRBJ2-1,TRBD2
TGTGCCTGGAGTGTAAGGTGGGGGGCCGGTCAGCCCCAGCATTTT,CAWSVRWGAGQPQHF,TRBV30,TRBJ1-5,-
TGTGCCAGTAGTAGAAAGGATTCGGAGACCCAGTACTTC,CASSRKDSETQYF,TRBV19,TRBJ2-5,-